One TCR beta chain is described in this entry. Its specificity is not known. This entry belongs to a study of graft-versus-host responses after intestinal transplantation. The wider study: The transplants performed in recipients were multivisceral, liver-intestinal, or isolated intestinal. Study results and limitations: Recipient marrow harbored GvH clones, some of which surfaced first in ileum or blood.

Clones were read by immunoSEQ multiplex PCR, and TCRdb kept only the in-frame ones, dropping some. Found here are about 47,000 clones, approximately 95% of them singletons; the top ten hold roughly 0.21%. This CDR3 has 12 residues. V dropped 5 bases and J dropped 6 bases, with 10 bases sitting between them. Germline V gives CDR1 MNHEY, CDR2 SMNVEV (reference sequence). The chain carries TRBV27 and TRBJ1-1; D unclear. The sequence was collected from a human donor who was the organ donor for an intestinal transplant. Sequences were derived from unstimulated CD8+ T cells sorted from spleen or lymph node cells, sampled before transplant. For the CDR3, the DNA is TGTGCCAGCAGTCCGCTAGGAGCTGAAGCTTTCTTT. The encoded protein is CASSPLGAEAFF.